The rows below give T cell receptor beta chains drawn from one sample of a study of OX40 agonist ivuxolimab in advanced cancers. Using immunoSEQ multiplex PCR, the repertoire was profiled, and TCRdb retains in-frame clones only, with some absent. The profile covers over 65,000 clones, with about 86% appearing a single time and around 2% taken by the ten largest. The sequences come from CD4+ or CD8+ T cells sorted from blood, collected in a trial of the OX40 agonist ivuxolimab. Receptor source: an adult with an advanced solid tumor such as melanoma, head and neck, liver or kidney cancer. The CDR3 runs from the conserved cysteine through the conserved F or W. The order of the fields is CDR3 DNA, CDR3 protein, J gene, V gene, D gene, clone size. A D gene is named only where the DNA matches it firmly. A clone size is listed for some rows: how often the clone was seen (once, few, many), or a class if it is expanded.

TGTGCCAGTAGTATAGGGGTCCAGGGAAACAATCAGCCCCAGCATTTT,CASSIGVQGNNQPQHF,TRBJ1-5,TRBV19,.,.
TGTGCCATCAGTGAGGACAGGGGGCCCACTGAAGCTTTCTTT,CAISEDRGPTEAFF,TRBJ1-1,TRBV10-3,TRBD1,.
TGTGCCAGCAGCCCCAGGGGGACAGGGTATTTTCTTACTGAAGCTTTCTTT,CASSPRGTGYFLTEAFF,TRBJ1-1,TRBV16,TRBD1,.
TGCGCCAGCAGCTTGGGGGCAGGGGCGGATTATGGCTACACCTTC,CASSLGAGADYGYTF,TRBJ1-2,TRBV5-1,.,.
TGTGCCAGCAGTTACGGGACACCGGGATTTAATCAGCCCCAGCATTTT,CASSYGTPGFNQPQHF,TRBJ1-5,TRBV6-5,.,.
TGTGCCAGCAGCCGGACAGGGTGGGAGACCCAGTACTTC,CASSRTGWETQYF,TRBJ2-5,TRBV14,TRBD1,.
TGTGCCAGCAGCTTAGATATTGGGGCAATCTCTGGGGCCAACGTCCTGACTTTC,CASSLDIGAISGANVLTF,TRBJ2-6,TRBV11-3,.,once
TGTGCCAGCAGCTTAGAGAGGGGGTTAGATACGCAGTATTTT,CASSLERGLDTQYF,TRBJ2-3,TRBV7-2,.,.
TGTGCCAGCAGTGAAGGGGCAGATAATTCACCCCTCCACTTT,CASSEGADNSPLHF,TRBJ1-6,TRBV2,.,few
TGTGCCAGCAGCCAGGGGAATTACACAGCCTCCTACGAGCAGTACTTC,CASSQGNYTASYEQYF,TRBJ2-7,TRBV21-1,.,.
TGTGCCAGCAGCACCGGGACTAATAATTCACCCCTCCACTTT,CASSTGTNNSPLHF,TRBJ1-6,TRBV6-5,.,.
TGCGCCAGCAGCCCCGGGGTGGACTCACCCCTCCACTTT,CASSPGVDSPLHF,TRBJ1-6,TRBV5-1,.,.
TGTGCCAGCAGCTTAAGGGCACTTAGCTCCTACGAGCAGTACTTC,CASSLRALSSYEQYF,TRBJ2-7,TRBV11-2,.,.
TGTGCCAGCAGCACTGGGACAGGCTATACGCAGTATTTT,CASSTGTGYTQYF,TRBJ2-3,TRBV11-3,TRBD1,.
TGTGCCAGCAGCCAGCCGGGACGGATGAACACTGAAGCTTTCTTT,CASSQPGRMNTEAFF,TRBJ1-1,TRBV6-6,.,.
TGTGCCAGCAGCTTGGGGGGACAGGCCGAGCCCCAGCATTTT,CASSLGGQAEPQHF,TRBJ1-5,TRBV5-5,TRBD1,.
TGTGCCAGCAGTTCTCCAGGGGGGCCCTCCTACGAGCAGTACTTC,CASSSPGGPSYEQYF,TRBJ2-7,TRBV27,.,.
TGTGCCAGCAGTCCCTCTGGGGTTAGCGGGGTAAGGAGTGGGGCCAACGTCCTGACTTTC,CASSPSGVSGVRSGANVLTF,TRBJ2-6,TRBV27,TRBD2,.
TGTGCCAGCAGCCCAATAGCGAACACTGAAGCTTTCTTT,CASSPIANTEAFF,TRBJ1-1,TRBV7-2,.,.
TGCAGCGTGGGGGGACAGGGGGATGGCTACACCTTC,CSVGGQGDGYTF,TRBJ1-2,TRBV29-1,TRBD1,.
TGCGCCAGCAGCTTGGCCGGGACCAGGGAGACCCAGTACTTC,CASSLAGTRETQYF,TRBJ2-5,TRBV5-1,.,.
TGTGCCAGCAGTCGGGAGTTGGCAGGTGCGAACTATGGCTACACCTTC,CASSRELAGANYGYTF,TRBJ1-2,TRBV4-2,.,.
TGTGCCAGCAGCCATAACGGCAGAAGTAACACTGAAGCTTTCTTT,CASSHNGRSNTEAFF,TRBJ1-1,TRBV5-4,.,once
TGTGCCAGCAGCTTAAGGACAGGGAACACCGGGGAGCTGTTTTTT,CASSLRTGNTGELFF,TRBJ2-2,TRBV7-2,TRBD1,.
TGTGCCAGCAGCTTAGGGCGCCCCGGACAGGGTACCGGGGAGCTGTTTTTT,CASSLGRPGQGTGELFF,TRBJ2-2,TRBV7-3,TRBD1,.
TGTGCCAGCAGTACCCGGGTGAGGGGCTATGGCTACACCTTC,CASSTRVRGYGYTF,TRBJ1-2,TRBV27,.,once
TGTGCCAGCACTTTGAGGATAAACACTGAAGCTTTCTTT,CASTLRINTEAFF,TRBJ1-1,TRBV6-6,.,once